These 20 T cell receptor beta chains originate from one sample sequenced in a study of T-cell reconstitution after alpha-beta-depleted transplantation in children (TCRdb year 2016). Receptors were amplified or captured by PCR. Sequencing was performed on an Illumina HiSeq 2500. To normalize quantification of the TCRbeta repertoire, the TCR libraries were built with molecular barcoding that relied on unique molecular identifiers. TCRdb's own reprocessing of the public reads used fastp at Q25 and MiXCR and kept productive beta chains. Each CDR3 protein gets just one entry, which takes the most common genes and DNA from the rows behind it. The sample contains 350,000 to 400,000 distinct CDR3 sequences, roughly 20% of them found a single time. Jointly, the top ten make up around 4% of the sample. The source was PBMCs from the stem cell graft donor, collected from the stem cell graft. These receptors originate from a human donor who donated a stem cell graft to a child with acute myeloid leukemia.

The chain is built from TRBV3-1 and TRBJ2-7; perhaps TRBD1 as D (6 bases). CDR3 size: 13 residues. Trimming stripped 9 bases from V and 1 base from J, with 13 bases between. Germline CDR1 is LGHDT and CDR2 is YNNKEL (reference sequence). As DNA, the CDR3 is TGTGCCAGTAGATACAGGGATTCCTACGAGCAGTACTTC. Translation: CASRYRDSYEQYF.

The genes are TRBV6-2 or TRBV6-3 and TRBJ2-1, with 10 bases identical to TRBD1. V was pared by 8 bases and J by 3 bases, with 4 bases of the junction left unmatched. The CDR3 contains 14 residues. In germline, CDR1 is MNHEY, CDR2 SVGEGT. CDR3 coding DNA: TGTGCCAGCGGATGGACAGGGGGCTACAATGAGCAGTTCTTC. Translated: CASGWTGGYNEQFF.

In its sample, this clonotype was seen a few times. The rearrangement uses TRBV29-1 and TRBJ2-6; possible D gene TRBD1, 7 bases. The CDR3 spans 16 residues. Germline CDR1 SQVTM, CDR2 ANQGSEA. V lost 1 base, J lost 3 bases, and 13 bases lay in between. This CDR3 reads CSVEAGGGLGANVLTF. Written as DNA, the CDR3 is TGCAGCGTTGAAGCAGGAGGGGGCCTTGGGGCCAACGTCCTGACTTTC. The full variable domain, in which reference TRBV29-1 and TRBJ2-6 provide the parts outside the CDR3, is SAVISQKPSRDICQRGTSLTIQCQVDSQVTMMFWYRQQPGQSLTLIATANQGSEATYESGFVIDKFPISRPNLTFSTLTVSNMSPEDSSIYLCSVEAGGGLGANVLTFGAGSRLTVL.

Many counts were recorded for this clonotype. The chain couples TRBV29-1 to TRBJ2-1, with D possibly being TRBD2 (6 bases). The germline CDR1 and CDR2 sequences are SQVTM and ANQGSEA. Deletions cut 3 bases from V and 5 bases from J, with 20 bases between. This CDR3 has 16 amino acids. CDR3: CSVDIVGRNMNNEQFF. The CDR3 region has the DNA TGCAGCGTTGATATAGTTGGGAGGAACATGAACAATGAGCAGTTCTTC.

This clonotype was counted a few times. The chain has TRBV28 and TRBJ2-1; 9 nucleotides agree with TRBD2. CDR3 size: 15 residues. V shed 6 bases and J 5 bases; nucleotides not matched to a gene: 8. CDR1 is MDHEN, CDR2 SYDVKM, per germline. This CDR3 is CASSLGGRADNEQFF. CDR3 DNA: TGTGCCAGCAGCCTGGGCGGGAGGGCAGACAATGAGCAGTTCTTC.

This sequence joins TRBV29-1 and TRBJ2-7, with 13 bases that match TRBD2. The CDR3 covers 16 residues. The germline CDR1 and CDR2 sequences are SQVTM and ANQGSEA. Trimming at V came to 0 bases and at J to 2 bases, leaving 4 bases not matched to a gene. DNA of the CDR3: TGCAGCGTTGAAGACAGGACTAGCGGGAGACCCTACGAGCAGTACTTC. This gives the protein CSVEDRTSGRPYEQYF.

The chain has TRBV5-1 and TRBJ2-7; 13 positions agree with TRBD2. CDR1 is SGHRS and CDR2 is YFSETQ in the germline V gene. Unmatched junction bases numbered 9, after V lost 4 bases and J lost 5 bases. The CDR3 length is 16 residues. The CDR3 DNA reads as TGCGCCAGCAGCGTCTTCCGAACTAGCGGGAGGGACGAGCAGTACTTC. Residues: CASSVFRTSGRDEQYF.

This clonotype was observed at least ten times. The chain carries TRBV12-3 or TRBV12-4 and TRBJ1-5, with D possibly matching TRBD1 (5 bases). The CDR3 covers 14 residues. Trimming removed 2 bases from V and 5 bases from J, with 10 bases in between. The CDR3: CASSLSQGHQPQHF. The CDR3, as DNA: TGTGCCAGCAGTTTATCTCAGGGCCATCAGCCCCAGCATTTT.

This clonotype has ten or more counts. The genes are TRBV12-3 or TRBV12-4 and TRBJ2-6; D may be TRBD1 (6 bases). This CDR3 comprises 15 residues. V dropped 5 bases and J dropped 2 bases, with 10 bases sitting between them. The CDR3 DNA sequence: TGTGCCAGCAGTCCACAGGGCGCTGGGGCCAACGTCCTGACTTTC. Translation: CASSPQGAGANVLTF.

This clonotype was counted only a few times. The chain links TRBV12-3 or TRBV12-4 to TRBJ1-1; D gene ambiguous. The V end was cut by 5 bases, the J end by 1 base, with 11 bases between. CDR3 length: 14 residues. CDR3 protein: CASSPGLQNTEAFF. The CDR3 coding sequence is TGTGCCAGCAGTCCGGGTCTGCAGAACACTGAAGCTTTCTTT.

The chain carries TRBV29-1 and TRBJ1-2, with TRBD1 matching 9 bases. The V and J ends lost 0 bases and 3 bases, in that order; junction bases with no gene match: 8. This CDR3 is built from 16 residues. Germline V gene data show CDR1 as SQVTM and CDR2 as ANQGSEA. The CDR3 DNA reads TGCAGCGTTGAAGAATCTGGACAGGGGATAGACTATGGCTACACCTTC. Amino acid sequence: CSVEESGQGIDYGYTF.

The V and J genes are TRBV20-1 and TRBJ2-3, with TRBD1 as a possible D gene (6 bases). Between the trimmed V and J ends, which lost 3 bases and 2 bases, there was a span of 15 bases. Germline CDR1 DFQATT, CDR2 SNEGSKA (reference sequence). This CDR3 has 15 amino acids. The CDR3 protein is CSASLGQGFTDTQYF. In DNA form, the CDR3 reads TGCAGTGCTAGTTTGGGACAAGGCTTCACAGATACGCAGTATTTT.

Notes on this clonotype: The junction differs from germline at one of its ends, possibly a read error. The chain joins TRBV4-1 to TRBJ2-1, with no clear D. Per germline, CDR1 MGHRA and CDR2 YSYEKL. This CDR3 is 14 amino acids long. This CDR3 is CASGQDLSLAEQFF. DNA of the CDR3: TGCGCCAGCGGCCAAGATCTCTCCCTCGCTGAGCAGTTCTTC.

The V and J genes are TRBV5-1 and TRBJ2-3; tentative D call: TRBD1 (6 bases). The germline V gene has CDR1 SGHRS and CDR2 YFSETQ. The CDR3 is 15 amino acids. V lost 3 bases and J 0 bases, leaving 11 bases between the germline ends. In DNA, the CDR3 is TGCGCCAGCAGCTACCGACAGGCTAGCACAGATACGCAGTATTTT. Encoded protein: CASSYRQASTDTQYF.

In this sample, this clonotype turned up a few times. V is TRBV7-2 and J is TRBJ1-6; maybe TRBD1 (5 bases). Between the trimmed V and J ends, which lost 5 bases and 0 bases, there was a span of 14 bases. The CDR3 has 17 amino acids. Germline V CDR1 and CDR2: SGHTA, FQGNSA. DNA for the CDR3: TGTGCCAGCAGCCACCGGTCGGGGGGCTCCTATAATTCACCCCTCCACTTT. Residues: CASSHRSGGSYNSPLHF.

This clonotype was counted between two and nine times. The genes are TRBV25-1 and TRBJ1-5, with a weak D call TRBD1 (5 bases). CDR1 and CDR2 (germline): MGHDK, SYGVNS. The V end was cut by 2 bases, the J end by 4 bases, with 15 bases between. CDR3 size: 16 residues. CDR3 sequence: CASSEASGTVNQPQHF. The CDR3, as DNA: TGTGCCAGCAGTGAAGCATCCGGGACTGTTAATCAGCCCCAGCATTTT. The whole variable domain, remainder taken from reference TRBV25-1 and TRBJ1-5, is EADIYQTPRYLVIGTGKKITLECSQTMGHDKMYWYQQDPGMELHLIHYSYGVNSTEKGDLSSESTVSRIRTEHFPLTLESARPSHTSQYLCASSEASGTVNQPQHFGDGTRLSIL.

The chain has TRBV7-9 and TRBJ2-5; 8 bases line up with TRBD1. The junction had 10 bases not matched to a gene; V was cut back by 5 bases and J by 5 bases. Germline CDR1 and CDR2: SEHNR and FQNEAQ (reference sequence). This CDR3 is 15 amino acids long. The CDR3 DNA is TGTGCCAGCAGCGGGGGGACAGGACCTTTCGAGACCCAGTACTTC. Protein product: CASSGGTGPFETQYF.

This clonotype was detected only a few times. The chain recombines TRBV7-8 with TRBJ2-2, with 9 bases that match TRBD1. The CDR3 consists of 18 residues. The V segment lost 5 bases and the J segment 4 bases; nucleotides outside the gene matches: 14. CDR1 and CDR2 (germline): SGHVS, FQNEAQ. This CDR3 reads CASSLGTGRRAVTGELFF. The CDR3 DNA follows: TGTGCCAGCAGCCTTGGGACAGGGAGGAGGGCGGTCACCGGGGAGCTGTTTTTT. The full variable domain, rest sourced from reference TRBV7-8 and TRBJ2-2, is GAGVSQSPRYKVAKRGQDVALRCDPISGHVSLFWYQQALGQGPEFLTYFQNEAQLDKSGLPSDRFFAERPEGSVSTLKIQRTQQEDSAVYLCASSLGTGRRAVTGELFFGEGSRLTVL.

This clonotype was seen many times. J is TRBJ2-2 and V is TRBV6-5; D is perhaps TRBD1 (6 bases). This CDR3 has 15 amino acids. V shed 4 bases and J shed 4 bases, with 13 bases lying between them. Germline V gene lookup returns CDR1 MNHEY and CDR2 SVGAGI. The CDR3 loop reads CASSLQGVGTGELFF. As DNA, the CDR3 is TGTGCCAGCAGTTTACAGGGCGTGGGCACCGGGGAGCTGTTTTTT.

The chain carries TRBV7-9 and TRBJ2-3; D is unresolved. The CDR3 sequence is 16 residues long. Germline CDR1 reads SEHNR; CDR2 reads FQNEAQ (reference sequence). The V gene lost 0 bases and the J gene lost 0 bases, with 10 bases spanning the gap. CDR3 amino acids: CASSLARSISTDTQYF. The CDR3 nucleotides read TGTGCCAGCAGCTTAGCGAGGTCTATTAGCACAGATACGCAGTATTTT.